A selection of T cell receptor beta chains follows, all from one sample in a study of shared clonotypes between healthy human individuals. The table came from immunoSEQ multiplex PCR; TCRdb's copy has only in-frame clones and leaves some out. The sample holds roughly 1.5 million clones, under 99% seen once. The sample consisted of naive CD4+ T cells sorted from blood. Receptors originate from a man younger than 45 in good health. Each CDR3 is given with its conserved first and last residue. The D gene is left open where the match is weak. Clone size appears in some rows only: once, few, many, or a class for an expanded clone.

D gene: TRBD1
clone size: -
J gene: TRBJ1-5
V gene: TRBV7-9
CDR3 protein: CASSPDRGVLNQPQHF
CDR3 DNA: TGTGCCAGCAGCCCCGACAGGGGGGTTCTCAATCAGCCCCAGCATTTT

D gene: -
clone size: -
J gene: TRBJ2-1
V gene: TRBV4-1
CDR3 protein: CASSQDGTKVRNEQFF
CDR3 DNA: TGCGCCAGCAGCCAAGATGGGACGAAAGTGAGGAATGAGCAGTTCTTC

D gene: TRBD2
clone size: once
J gene: TRBJ2-1
V gene: TRBV19
CDR3 protein: CASSLGLPLDNEQFF
CDR3 DNA: TGTGCCAGTAGTCTGGGACTACCACTTGACAATGAGCAGTTCTTC

D gene: -
clone size: once
J gene: TRBJ1-2
V gene: TRBV6-4
CDR3 protein: CASSAGGTARGYTF
CDR3 DNA: TGTGCCAGCAGTGCCGGCGGAACGGCCAGGGGCTACACCTTC

D gene: -
clone size: -
J gene: TRBJ2-7
V gene: TRBV5-1
CDR3 protein: CASSLGPPGSGVDHEQYF
CDR3 DNA: TGCGCCAGCAGCTTGGGGCCTCCAGGTTCGGGGGTGGACCACGAGCAGTACTTC

D gene: TRBD1
clone size: -
J gene: TRBJ1-1
V gene: TRBV27
CDR3 protein: CASSFKSGGTEAFF
CDR3 DNA: TGTGCCAGCAGTTTTAAGTCAGGGGGAACTGAAGCTTTCTTT

D gene: -
clone size: -
J gene: TRBJ2-1
V gene: TRBV5-4
CDR3 protein: CASSGQTGENEQFF
CDR3 DNA: TGTGCCAGCAGCGGCCAGACTGGGGAGAATGAGCAGTTCTTC

D gene: -
clone size: -
J gene: TRBJ1-1
V gene: TRBV2
CDR3 protein: CASSFKVTANTEAFF
CDR3 DNA: TGTGCCAGCAGCTTTAAGGTCACTGCGAACACTGAAGCTTTCTTT

D gene: TRBD2
clone size: -
J gene: TRBJ2-7
V gene: TRBV10-1
CDR3 protein: CASSPGTSIYEQYF
CDR3 DNA: TGCGCCAGCAGTCCCGGGACTAGCATCTACGAGCAGTACTTC

D gene: TRBD1
clone size: -
J gene: TRBJ2-1
V gene: TRBV4-1
CDR3 protein: CASSQIPSTGLNEQFF
CDR3 DNA: TGCGCCAGCAGCCAAATTCCTTCGACAGGGCTGAATGAGCAGTTCTTC

D gene: -
clone size: -
J gene: TRBJ2-1
V gene: TRBV10-3
CDR3 protein: CAISESAGRGDNEQFF
CDR3 DNA: TGTGCCATCAGTGAGTCTGCGGGAAGGGGGGACAATGAGCAGTTCTTC

D gene: TRBD1
clone size: once
J gene: TRBJ2-7
V gene: TRBV11-2
CDR3 protein: CASTKQGSTLSPYEQYF
CDR3 DNA: TGTGCCAGCACAAAACAGGGGTCCACTTTAAGCCCCTACGAGCAGTACTTC

D gene: TRBD2
clone size: -
J gene: TRBJ2-3
V gene: TRBV5-1
CDR3 protein: CASSLGTSGRDTQYF
CDR3 DNA: TGCGCCAGCAGCTTGGGGACTAGCGGGAGGGATACGCAGTATTTT

D gene: -
clone size: -
J gene: TRBJ1-5
V gene: TRBV2
CDR3 protein: CASSVGTSNQPQHF
CDR3 DNA: TGTGCCAGCAGTGTTGGCACTAGCAATCAGCCCCAGCATTTT

D gene: -
clone size: -
J gene: TRBJ2-5
V gene: TRBV7-2
CDR3 protein: CASSFAPHQETQYF
CDR3 DNA: TGTGCCAGCAGCTTCGCCCCCCACCAAGAGACCCAGTACTTC

D gene: -
clone size: -
J gene: TRBJ2-7
V gene: TRBV4-1
CDR3 protein: CASSQGSGGAYEQYF
CDR3 DNA: TGCGCCAGCAGCCAAGGCTCGGGCGGCGCCTACGAGCAGTACTTC

D gene: -
clone size: -
J gene: TRBJ1-2
V gene: TRBV28
CDR3 protein: CASNGADLNYGYTF
CDR3 DNA: TGTGCCAGCAACGGAGCAGACCTTAACTATGGCTACACCTTC

D gene: TRBD1
clone size: -
J gene: TRBJ1-3
V gene: TRBV2
CDR3 protein: CASRDRGRMGQASERDTIYF
CDR3 DNA: TGTGCCAGCAGAGACAGGGGGCGTATGGGGCAGGCAAGCGAGCGTGACACCATATATTTT

D gene: -
clone size: -
J gene: TRBJ2-3
V gene: TRBV18
CDR3 protein: CASSPGTRGTDTQYF
CDR3 DNA: TGTGCCAGCTCACCCGGGACAAGGGGCACAGATACGCAGTATTTT

D gene: TRBD1
clone size: -
J gene: TRBJ1-1
V gene: TRBV5-1
CDR3 protein: CASSFSIQGAAMNTEAFF
CDR3 DNA: TGCGCCAGCAGCTTCTCGATACAGGGGGCCGCCATGAACACTGAAGCTTTCTTT

D gene: TRBD2
clone size: -
J gene: TRBJ2-3
V gene: TRBV7-6
CDR3 protein: CASSFPSGRGDTQYF
CDR3 DNA: TGTGCCAGCAGCTTCCCTAGCGGGAGGGGAGATACGCAGTATTTT

D gene: -
clone size: -
J gene: TRBJ2-7
V gene: TRBV28
CDR3 protein: CASSQTVYEQYF
CDR3 DNA: TGTGCCAGCAGTCAGACGGTCTACGAGCAGTACTTC

D gene: -
clone size: -
J gene: TRBJ2-7
V gene: TRBV6-5
CDR3 protein: CASQFAFSSHEQYF
CDR3 DNA: TGTGCCAGCCAGTTTGCTTTCTCGTCCCACGAGCAGTACTTC

D gene: TRBD1
clone size: -
J gene: TRBJ1-4
V gene: TRBV5-1
CDR3 protein: CASRETGIHEKLFF
CDR3 DNA: TGCGCCAGCAGAGAGACAGGGATCCATGAAAAACTGTTTTTT

D gene: TRBD1
clone size: once
J gene: TRBJ2-5
V gene: TRBV5-4
CDR3 protein: CASSLGDRRKTQYF
CDR3 DNA: TGTGCCAGCAGCTTGGGGGACAGGAGAAAGACCCAGTACTTC

D gene: -
clone size: -
J gene: TRBJ2-7
V gene: TRBV6-1
CDR3 protein: CASSGGRNAYEQYF
CDR3 DNA: TGTGCCAGCAGTGGGGGACGGAACGCCTACGAGCAGTACTTC

D gene: -
clone size: -
J gene: TRBJ1-5
V gene: TRBV4-1
CDR3 protein: CASSQGPLGGARDQPQHF
CDR3 DNA: TGCGCCAGCAGCCAAGGGCCTTTAGGAGGGGCCCGGGATCAGCCCCAGCATTTT

D gene: TRBD2
clone size: -
J gene: TRBJ2-2
V gene: TRBV19
CDR3 protein: CASSLAGVDTGELFF
CDR3 DNA: TGTGCCAGTAGTTTAGCGGGAGTGGACACCGGGGAGCTGTTTTTT

D gene: -
clone size: -
J gene: TRBJ2-5
V gene: TRBV7-6
CDR3 protein: CASSLGTAETQYF
CDR3 DNA: TGTGCCAGCAGCTTAGGGACAGCAGAGACCCAGTACTTC

D gene: -
clone size: -
J gene: TRBJ1-5
V gene: TRBV6-1
CDR3 protein: CASSELGSSNQPQHF
CDR3 DNA: TGTGCCAGCAGTGAATTGGGGTCTAGCAATCAGCCCCAGCATTTT

D gene: -
clone size: -
J gene: TRBJ2-7
V gene: TRBV5-1
CDR3 protein: CASSLADEQYF
CDR3 DNA: TGCGCCAGCAGCTTGGCGGACGAGCAGTACTTC

D gene: TRBD1
clone size: once
J gene: TRBJ2-7
V gene: TRBV7-9
CDR3 protein: CASSATGGRVYEQYF
CDR3 DNA: TGTGCCAGCAGCGCTACAGGGGGCAGGGTCTACGAGCAGTACTTC

D gene: TRBD2
clone size: once
J gene: TRBJ2-7
V gene: TRBV7-3
CDR3 protein: CASSHTSGGPYEQYF
CDR3 DNA: TGTGCCAGCAGCCACACTAGCGGGGGGCCCTACGAGCAGTACTTC

D gene: -
clone size: -
J gene: TRBJ1-1
V gene: TRBV11-3
CDR3 protein: CASSLGVGSTEAFF
CDR3 DNA: TGTGCCAGCAGCTTAGGGGTGGGTAGTACTGAAGCTTTCTTT

D gene: -
clone size: once
J gene: TRBJ2-5
V gene: TRBV6-1
CDR3 protein: CASRRGELGRETQYF
CDR3 DNA: TGTGCCAGCAGGAGAGGCGAGTTAGGACGGGAGACCCAGTACTTC

D gene: -
clone size: -
J gene: TRBJ2-5
V gene: TRBV5-1
CDR3 protein: CASSLLGVVEETQYF
CDR3 DNA: TGCGCCAGCAGCTTGTTGGGGGTGGTGGAGGAGACCCAGTACTTC

D gene: TRBD2
clone size: once
J gene: TRBJ2-1
V gene: TRBV19
CDR3 protein: CASSSHTSGISNEQFF
CDR3 DNA: TGTGCCAGTAGTTCCCACACTAGCGGGATCTCTAATGAGCAGTTCTTC

D gene: -
clone size: once
J gene: TRBJ2-5
V gene: TRBV14
CDR3 protein: CASSQARGRARTQYF
CDR3 DNA: TGTGCCAGCAGCCAAGCAAGGGGGAGGGCTAGGACCCAGTACTTC

D gene: -
clone size: -
J gene: TRBJ2-7
V gene: TRBV5-8
CDR3 protein: CASSGPGLRPYEQYF
CDR3 DNA: TGTGCCAGCAGCGGACCGGGATTAAGACCCTACGAGCAGTACTTC

D gene: TRBD1
clone size: -
J gene: TRBJ2-2
V gene: TRBV7-3
CDR3 protein: CASRTGQNTGELFF
CDR3 DNA: TGTGCCAGCAGGACAGGGCAGAACACCGGGGAGCTGTTTTTT

D gene: -
clone size: once
J gene: TRBJ1-4
V gene: TRBV10-3
CDR3 protein: CAISDRQPNEKLFF
CDR3 DNA: TGTGCCATCAGTGATCGGCAGCCCAATGAAAAACTGTTTTTT

D gene: -
clone size: -
J gene: TRBJ1-2
V gene: TRBV28
CDR3 protein: CASSFGRTGYGYTF
CDR3 DNA: TGTGCCAGCAGTTTTGGCAGGACGGGCTATGGCTACACCTTC

D gene: TRBD2
clone size: -
J gene: TRBJ2-7
V gene: TRBV6-1
CDR3 protein: CASSEREAGRVEQYF
CDR3 DNA: TGTGCCAGCAGTGAAAGGGAGGCAGGGAGGGTCGAGCAGTACTTC

D gene: -
clone size: -
J gene: TRBJ2-3
V gene: TRBV9
CDR3 protein: CASSVGSGWADTQYF
CDR3 DNA: TGTGCCAGCAGCGTAGGGTCAGGGTGGGCAGATACGCAGTATTTT

D gene: -
clone size: -
J gene: TRBJ1-1
V gene: TRBV4-1
CDR3 protein: CASSPSRVWTEAFF
CDR3 DNA: TGCGCCAGCAGCCCTTCACGAGTGTGGACTGAAGCTTTCTTT

D gene: TRBD1
clone size: -
J gene: TRBJ2-7
V gene: TRBV11-2
CDR3 protein: CASSPGWGQDRYEQYF
CDR3 DNA: TGTGCCAGCAGCCCTGGTTGGGGACAGGACCGGTACGAGCAGTACTTC

D gene: TRBD2
clone size: -
J gene: TRBJ2-3
V gene: TRBV5-4
CDR3 protein: CASSPGGGRAGGDTQYF
CDR3 DNA: TGTGCCAGCAGCCCGGGGGGCGGGAGGGCCGGTGGAGATACGCAGTATTTT